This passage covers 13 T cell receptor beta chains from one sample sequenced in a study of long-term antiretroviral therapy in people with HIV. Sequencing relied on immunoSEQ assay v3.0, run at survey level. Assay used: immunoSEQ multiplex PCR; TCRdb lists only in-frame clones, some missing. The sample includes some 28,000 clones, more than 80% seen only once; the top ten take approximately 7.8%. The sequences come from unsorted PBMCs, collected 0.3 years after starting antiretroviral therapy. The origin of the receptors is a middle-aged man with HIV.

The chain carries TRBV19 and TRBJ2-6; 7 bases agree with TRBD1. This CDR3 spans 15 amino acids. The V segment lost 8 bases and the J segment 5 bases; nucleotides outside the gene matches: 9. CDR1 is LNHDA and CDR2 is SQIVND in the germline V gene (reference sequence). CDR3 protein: CASPPGDSWANVLTF. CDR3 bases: TGTGCCAGTCCACCAGGGGACAGCTGGGCCAACGTCCTGACTTTC.

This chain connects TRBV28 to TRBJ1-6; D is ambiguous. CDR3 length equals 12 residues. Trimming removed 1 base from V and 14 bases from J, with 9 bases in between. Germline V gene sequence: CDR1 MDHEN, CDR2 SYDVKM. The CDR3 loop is CASSLLGQALHF. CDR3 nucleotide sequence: TGTGCCAGCAGTTTATTGGGTCAGGCCCTCCACTTT.

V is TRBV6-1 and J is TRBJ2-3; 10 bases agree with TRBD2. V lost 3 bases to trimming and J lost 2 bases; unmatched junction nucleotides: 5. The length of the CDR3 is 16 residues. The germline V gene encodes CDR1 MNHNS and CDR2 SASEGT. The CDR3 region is CASSDVAGGFTDTQYF. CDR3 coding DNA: TGTGCCAGCAGTGATGTAGCGGGGGGCTTCACAGATACGCAGTATTTT.

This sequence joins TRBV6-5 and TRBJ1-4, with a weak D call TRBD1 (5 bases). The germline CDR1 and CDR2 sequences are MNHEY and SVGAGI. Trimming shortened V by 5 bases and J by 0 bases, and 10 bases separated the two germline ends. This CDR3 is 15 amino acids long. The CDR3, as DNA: TGTGCCAGCAGTCCGGGGGTCGCAACTAATGAAAAACTGTTTTTT. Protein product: CASSPGVATNEKLFF.

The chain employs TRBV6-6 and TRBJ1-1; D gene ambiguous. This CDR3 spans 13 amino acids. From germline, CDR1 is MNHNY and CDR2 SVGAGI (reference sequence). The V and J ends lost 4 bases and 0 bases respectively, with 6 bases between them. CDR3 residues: CASSWEMNTEAFF. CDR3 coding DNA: TGTGCCAGCAGTTGGGAGATGAACACTGAAGCTTTCTTT.

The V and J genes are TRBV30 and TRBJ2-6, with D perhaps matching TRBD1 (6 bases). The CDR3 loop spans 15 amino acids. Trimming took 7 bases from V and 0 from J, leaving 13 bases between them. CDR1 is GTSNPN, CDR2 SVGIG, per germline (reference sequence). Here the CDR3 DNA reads TGTGCCTATGGGGGCGTTAGCTCTGGGGCCAACGTCCTGACTTTC. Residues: CAYGGVSSGANVLTF.

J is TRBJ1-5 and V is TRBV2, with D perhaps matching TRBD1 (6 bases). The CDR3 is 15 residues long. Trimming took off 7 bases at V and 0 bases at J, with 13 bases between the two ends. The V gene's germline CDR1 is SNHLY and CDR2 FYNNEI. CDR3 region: CASTMDSHSNQPQHF. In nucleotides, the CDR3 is TGTGCCAGCACCATGGACAGTCATAGCAATCAGCCCCAGCATTTT.

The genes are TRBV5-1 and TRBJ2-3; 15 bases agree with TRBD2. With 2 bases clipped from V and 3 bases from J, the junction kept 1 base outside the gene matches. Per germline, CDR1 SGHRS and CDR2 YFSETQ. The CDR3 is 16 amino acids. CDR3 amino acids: CASSLGLAGGTDTQYF. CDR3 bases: TGCGCCAGCAGCTTAGGACTAGCGGGAGGGACAGATACGCAGTATTTT.

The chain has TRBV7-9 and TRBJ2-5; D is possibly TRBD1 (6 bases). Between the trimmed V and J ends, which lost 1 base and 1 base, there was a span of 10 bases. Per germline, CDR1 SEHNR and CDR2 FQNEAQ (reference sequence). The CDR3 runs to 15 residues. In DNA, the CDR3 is TGTGCCAGCAGCTTAGGCGGACAGATCCAAGAGACCCAGTACTTC. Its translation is CASSLGGQIQETQYF.

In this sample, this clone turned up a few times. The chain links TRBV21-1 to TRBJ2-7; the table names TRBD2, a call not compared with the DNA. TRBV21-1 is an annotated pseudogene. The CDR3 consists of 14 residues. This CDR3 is CASSKEEGRAEQYF. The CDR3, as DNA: TGTGCCAGCAGCAAAGAAGAGGGCCGTGCCGAGCAGTACTTC.

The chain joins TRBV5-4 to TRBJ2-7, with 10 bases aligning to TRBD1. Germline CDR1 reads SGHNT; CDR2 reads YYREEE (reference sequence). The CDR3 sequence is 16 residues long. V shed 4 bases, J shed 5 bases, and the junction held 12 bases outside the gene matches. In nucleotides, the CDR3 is TGTGCCAGCAGCATACCTCTGGGACAGGGGCCCCACGAGCAGTACTTC. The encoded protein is CASSIPLGQGPHEQYF.

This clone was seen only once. The CDR3 coding sequence is TGTGCCAGCGCCGGACGGCTCTACGAGCAGTACTTC. Translation: CASAGRLYEQYF. The gene calls are TRBV6-6 and TRBJ2-7, with D unresolved. Germline V gives CDR1 MNHNY, CDR2 SVGAGI (reference sequence). There are 12 residues in the CDR3. Trimming shortened V by 8 bases and J by 3 bases, and 11 bases separated the two germline ends.

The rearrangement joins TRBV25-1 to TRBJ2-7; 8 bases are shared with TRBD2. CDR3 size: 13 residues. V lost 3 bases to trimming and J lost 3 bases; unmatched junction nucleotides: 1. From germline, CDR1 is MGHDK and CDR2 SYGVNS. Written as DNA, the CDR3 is TGTGCCAGCAGTGACCGGGGGGGCTACGAGCAGTACTTC. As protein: CASSDRGGYEQYF.